The next 14 T cell receptor beta chains were all read from a single sample in a study of T cell repertoires in cytomegalovirus infection. Each CDR3 protein is one row after TCRdb ran MiXCR on the reads. The sample has around 170,000 distinct CDR3 sequences; roughly 18% are singletons. Sequenced material: CD8+ T cells from PBMCs. The origin of the receptors is a human donor in good health (CMV status not recorded). Some clones in this sample may be carry-over from other donors' samples.

This clonotype was recorded once. The chain uses TRBV6-2 or TRBV6-3 and TRBJ2-3; D may be TRBD1 or TRBD2 (7 bases each). Trimming cost V 7 bases and J 6 bases, with 20 bases left between them. The CDR3 contains 15 residues. Germline CDR1 MNHEY, CDR2 SVGEGT. CDR3 bases: TGTGCCAGCAAATCGACAGGGAGGGTCCGGGATACGCAGTATTTT. Protein sequence: CASKSTGRVRDTQYF.

This clonotype showed up just a few times. This chain uses TRBV12-3 or TRBV12-4 with TRBJ2-5; no reliable D call. CDR3 length: 13 residues. V was trimmed by 3 bases and J by 5 bases, leaving 10 bases between them. CDR3 residues: CASSFAPRETQYF. In DNA, the CDR3 is TGTGCCAGCAGTTTTGCCCCGCGGGAGACCCAGTACTTC.

This clonotype was seen a handful of times. The V call is TRBV7-8, the J call TRBJ2-7; D is unresolved. Trimming left V 6 bases short and J 2 bases short, with 8 bases between. Germline CDR1 reads SGHVS; CDR2 reads FQNEAQ. The CDR3 runs to 12 residues. Here the CDR3 reads CASRGFTYEQYF. In nucleotides, the CDR3 is TGTGCCAGCAGAGGATTCACCTACGAGCAGTACTTC.

This clonotype was recorded a few times. The rearrangement joins TRBV6-5 to TRBJ2-2, with TRBD2 matching over 11 bases. The CDR3 is made up of 17 amino acids. V was pared by 2 bases and J by 5 bases, with 7 bases of the junction left unmatched. Germline CDR1 is MNHEY and CDR2 is SVGAGI. DNA for the CDR3: TGTGCCAGCAGTTACAGGGGTCGACTAGCGGGAACCGGGGAGCTGTTTTTT. It specifies CASSYRGRLAGTGELFF.

This clonotype was seen only a few times. The chain joins TRBV12-3 or TRBV12-4 to TRBJ1-1; D gene ambiguous. The ends were cut back, 6 bases at V and 1 base at J, with 12 bases in the middle. This CDR3 has 14 amino acids. The CDR3 coding sequence is TGTGCCAGCAGCCTAGGACTCGGGAACACTGAAGCTTTCTTT. This gives the protein CASSLGLGNTEAFF.

This clonotype occurred a few times. This rearrangement joins TRBV7-8 to TRBJ2-5; TRBD1 or TRBD2 may be the D gene (5 bases each). V was clipped by 1 base and J by 1 base, with 13 bases between them. This CDR3 comprises 16 residues. Per germline, CDR1 SGHVS and CDR2 FQNEAQ. This CDR3 reads CASSLGGDAIQETQYF. Here the CDR3 DNA reads TGTGCCAGCAGCTTAGGAGGGGACGCCATCCAAGAGACCCAGTACTTC.

Ten or more counts support this clonotype. The rearrangement uses TRBV25-1 and TRBJ2-6, with a weak D call TRBD2 (8 bases). The V end lost 7 bases, the J end lost 6 bases, and 16 bases lay between the germline ends. The CDR3 contains 15 residues. Germline CDR1 MGHDK, CDR2 SYGVNS. CDR3 in DNA: TGTGCCAGCACCCCGGGAGGGGGCGAGGCCAACGTCCTGACTTTC. Residues: CASTPGGGEANVLTF.

CDR3 sequence: CASSLVSGRTEAFF. The CDR3 DNA reads TGTGCCAGCAGTTTAGTGTCAGGCAGGACTGAAGCTTTCTTT. The rearrangement links TRBV12-3 or TRBV12-4 to TRBJ1-1; D gene ambiguous. V was pared by 1 base and J by 5 bases, with 11 bases between. The CDR3 extends over 14 amino acids.

There are a few counts of this clonotype. The V call is TRBV15, the J call TRBJ2-1; a possible D gene is TRBD2 (6 bases). The germline V gene encodes CDR1 LNHNV and CDR2 YYDKDF (reference sequence). V was clipped by 0 bases and J by 4 bases, with 10 bases between them. The CDR3 length is 15 residues. In DNA form, the CDR3 reads TGTGCCACCAGCAGAGATGGGACTGAGTACAATGAGCAGTTCTTC. Translated: CATSRDGTEYNEQFF.

The chain uses TRBV4-1 and TRBJ2-1, with 12 bases lining up with TRBD2. The trim removed 4 bases at V and 6 bases at J, leaving 4 bases unmatched. This CDR3 contains 15 residues. Germline CDR1 and CDR2: MGHRA and YSYEKL. CDR3 nucleotide sequence: TGCGCCAGCAGCCCACTAGCGGGAGGTCTCAATGAGCAGTTCTTC. Protein: CASSPLAGGLNEQFF.

This clonotype was picked up a small number of times. In nucleotides, the CDR3 is TGTGCCATCAGTGACCCACAGACAGGCCGGGATCAGCCCCAGCATTTT. Translated, it gives CAISDPQTGRDQPQHF. The chain is built from TRBV10-3 and TRBJ1-5, with TRBD1 as a possible D gene (6 bases). The V gene's germline CDR1 is ENHRY and CDR2 SYGVKD. This CDR3 spans 16 amino acids. V was clipped by 3 bases and J by 5 bases, with 17 bases between them.

The chain employs TRBV14 and TRBJ2-7, with a tentative D call TRBD2 (5 bases). V was clipped by 4 bases and J by 6 bases, with 16 bases between them. The CDR3 has 14 amino acids. Germline V gives CDR1 SGHDN, CDR2 FVKESK. The CDR3 DNA reads as TGTGCCAGCAGCCCAGTGAGGGAACTTGGCGAGCAGTACTTC. Residues: CASSPVRELGEQYF. The full variable domain, with the rest looked up from reference TRBV14 and TRBJ2-7, is EAGVTQFPSHSVIEKGQTVTLRCDPISGHDNLYWYRRVMGKEIKFLLHFVKESKQDESGMPNNRFLAERTGGTYSTLKVQPAELEDSGVYFCASSPVRELGEQYFGPGTRLTVT.

In this sample, this clonotype turned up many times. The chain combines TRBV11-2 with TRBJ2-1; D not resolved. The CDR3 has 15 residues. V was shortened by 2 bases and J by 9 bases, with 17 bases between the two germline ends. CDR1 SGHAT and CDR2 FQNNGV come from the germline V gene. CDR3 region: CASSLSSGDGPEQFF. CDR3 DNA: TGTGCCAGCAGCTTAAGTAGTGGCGACGGCCCTGAGCAGTTCTTC. The full variable domain, its missing parts supplied by reference TRBV11-2 and TRBJ2-1, is EAGVAQSPRYKIIEKRQSVAFWCNPISGHATLYWYQQILGQGPKLLIQFQNNGVVDDSQLPKDRFSAERLKGVDSTLKIQPAKLEDSAVYLCASSLSSGDGPEQFFGPGTRLTVL.

This clonotype was found a few times. The CDR3 protein is CASSTLTRTVRRNEQFF. The DNA of the CDR3 is TGTGCCAGCAGCACCCTCACCCGGACAGTGAGGAGAAATGAGCAGTTCTTC. This chain connects TRBV7-6 to TRBJ2-1, with D possibly TRBD1 on 6 matching bases. The CDR3 covers 17 residues. Germline assignment: CDR1 SGHVS and CDR2 FNYEAQ. Trimming left V 5 bases short and J 7 bases short, with 24 bases between. Drawing the rest from reference TRBV7-6 and TRBJ2-1, the complete variable domain is GAGVSQSPRYKVTKRGQDVALRCDPISGHVSLYWYRQALGQGPEFLTYFNYEAQQDKSGLPNDRFSAERPEGSISTLTIQRTEQRDSAMYRCASSTLTRTVRRNEQFFGPGTRLTVL.